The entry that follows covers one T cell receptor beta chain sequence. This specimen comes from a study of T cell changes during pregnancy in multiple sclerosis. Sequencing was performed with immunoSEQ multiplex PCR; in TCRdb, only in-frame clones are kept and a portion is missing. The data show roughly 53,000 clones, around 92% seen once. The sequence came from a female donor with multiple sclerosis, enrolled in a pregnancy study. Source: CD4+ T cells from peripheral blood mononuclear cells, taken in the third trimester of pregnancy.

The CDR3 loop reads CASSLELSTDTQYF. DNA of the CDR3: TGTGCCAGCAGCTTAGAACTCTCCACAGATACGCAGTATTTT. The genes are TRBV7-8 and TRBJ2-3, with no clear D. The CDR3 loop spans 14 amino acids. Germline V gene lookup returns CDR1 SGHVS and CDR2 FQNEAQ. V lost 1 base to trimming and J lost 2 bases, with 7 bases between them.